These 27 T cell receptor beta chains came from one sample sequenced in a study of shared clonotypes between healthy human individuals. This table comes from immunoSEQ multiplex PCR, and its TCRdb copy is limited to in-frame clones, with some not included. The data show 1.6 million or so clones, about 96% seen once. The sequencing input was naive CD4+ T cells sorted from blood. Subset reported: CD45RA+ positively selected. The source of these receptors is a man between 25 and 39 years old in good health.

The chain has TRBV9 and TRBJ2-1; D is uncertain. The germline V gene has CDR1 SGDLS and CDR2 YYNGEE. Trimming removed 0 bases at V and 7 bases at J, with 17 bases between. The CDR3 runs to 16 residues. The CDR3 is CASSVVPMVGTNEQFF. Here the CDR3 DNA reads TGTGCCAGCAGCGTAGTTCCCATGGTTGGTACGAATGAGCAGTTCTTC.

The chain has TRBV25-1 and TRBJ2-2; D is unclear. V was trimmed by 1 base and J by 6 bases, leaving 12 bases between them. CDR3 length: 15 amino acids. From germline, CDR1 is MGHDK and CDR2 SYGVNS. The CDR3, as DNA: TGTGCCAGCAGTGAATTTCAGGCCTCGCCCGGGGAGCTGTTTTTT. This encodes CASSEFQASPGELFF.

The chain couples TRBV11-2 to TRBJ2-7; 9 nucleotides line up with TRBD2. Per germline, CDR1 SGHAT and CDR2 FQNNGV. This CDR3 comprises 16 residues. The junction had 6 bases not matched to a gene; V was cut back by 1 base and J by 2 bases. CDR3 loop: CASSLVRAGGPYEQYF. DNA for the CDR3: TGTGCCAGCAGCTTAGTGAGGGCGGGAGGGCCCTACGAGCAGTACTTC.

The chain's CDR3 is CASSPLDSKGPGDTQYF. The CDR3 DNA reads as TGCGCCAGCAGCCCGTTGGACTCAAAGGGACCCGGGGATACGCAGTATTTT. The gene calls are TRBV5-1 and TRBJ2-3; D assignment may be TRBD1 or TRBD2 (5 bases each). Germline CDR1 and CDR2: SGHRS and YFSETQ. The CDR3 is made up of 17 amino acids. Trimming took off 4 bases at V and 6 bases at J, with 24 bases between the two ends.

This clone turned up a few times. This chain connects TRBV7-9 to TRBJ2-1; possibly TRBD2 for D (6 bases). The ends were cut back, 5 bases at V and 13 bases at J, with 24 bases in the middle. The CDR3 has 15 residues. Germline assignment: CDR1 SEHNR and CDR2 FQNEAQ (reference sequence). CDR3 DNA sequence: TGTGCCAGCAGCGTAGGGACTTCTACATTACTACCACAGTTCTTC. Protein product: CASSVGTSTLLPQFF.

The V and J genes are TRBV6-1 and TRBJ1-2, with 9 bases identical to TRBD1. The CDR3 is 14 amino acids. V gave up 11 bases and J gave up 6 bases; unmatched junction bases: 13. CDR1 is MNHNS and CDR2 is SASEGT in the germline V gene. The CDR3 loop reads CASLRTGTGHGYTF. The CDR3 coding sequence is TGTGCCTCATTACGAACCGGGACAGGGCATGGCTACACCTTC.

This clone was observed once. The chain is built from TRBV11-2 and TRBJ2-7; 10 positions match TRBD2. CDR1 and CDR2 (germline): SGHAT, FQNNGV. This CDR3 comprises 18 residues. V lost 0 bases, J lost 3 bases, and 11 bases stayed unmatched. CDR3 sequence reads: CASSLEALAGIVRYEQYF. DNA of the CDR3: TGTGCCAGCAGCTTAGAAGCACTAGCGGGAATTGTTCGCTACGAGCAGTACTTC.

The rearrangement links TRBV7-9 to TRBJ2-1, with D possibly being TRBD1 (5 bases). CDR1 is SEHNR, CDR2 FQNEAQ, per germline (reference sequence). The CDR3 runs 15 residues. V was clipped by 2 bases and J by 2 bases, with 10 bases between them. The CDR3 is CASSLPRATYNEQFF. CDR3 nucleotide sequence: TGTGCCAGCAGCTTACCCAGGGCTACCTACAATGAGCAGTTCTTC.

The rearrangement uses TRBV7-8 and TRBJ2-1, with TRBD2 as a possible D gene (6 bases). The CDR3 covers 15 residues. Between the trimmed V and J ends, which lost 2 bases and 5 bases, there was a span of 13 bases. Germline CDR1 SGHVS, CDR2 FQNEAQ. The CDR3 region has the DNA TGTGCCAGCAGCTTAAGACTAGACCAAAACAATGAGCAGTTCTTC. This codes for CASSLRLDQNNEQFF.

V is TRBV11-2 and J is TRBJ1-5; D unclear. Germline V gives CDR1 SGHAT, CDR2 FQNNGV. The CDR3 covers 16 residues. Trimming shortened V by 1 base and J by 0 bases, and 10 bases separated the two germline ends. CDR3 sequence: CASSLGSGNSNQPQHF. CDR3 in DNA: TGTGCCAGCAGCTTAGGATCTGGGAATAGCAATCAGCCCCAGCATTTT.

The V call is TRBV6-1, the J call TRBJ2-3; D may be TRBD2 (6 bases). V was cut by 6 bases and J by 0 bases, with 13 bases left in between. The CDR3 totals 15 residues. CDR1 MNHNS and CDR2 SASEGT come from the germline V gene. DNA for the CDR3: TGTGCCAGCAGGGATCCGGCGGGGAGCACAGATACGCAGTATTTT. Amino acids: CASRDPAGSTDTQYF.

Written as DNA, the CDR3 is TGTGCCAGCAGTGAAGCGACGGGAGGGGCCTACGAGCAGTACTTC. Translated, it gives CASSEATGGAYEQYF. The V gene is TRBV6-1, the J gene TRBJ2-7; 8 bases line up with TRBD2. The V gene end was trimmed by 0 bases and the J gene end by 2 bases; junction bases not matched to a gene: 3. The length of the CDR3 is 15 residues. Germline V gene lookup returns CDR1 MNHNS and CDR2 SASEGT.

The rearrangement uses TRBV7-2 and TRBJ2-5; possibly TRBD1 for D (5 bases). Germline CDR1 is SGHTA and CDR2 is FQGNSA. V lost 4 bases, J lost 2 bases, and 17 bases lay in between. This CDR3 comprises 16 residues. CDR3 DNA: TGTGCCAGCAGCTCAGGGCGCAGCGCCCTTCAAGAGACCCAGTACTTC. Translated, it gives CASSSGRSALQETQYF.

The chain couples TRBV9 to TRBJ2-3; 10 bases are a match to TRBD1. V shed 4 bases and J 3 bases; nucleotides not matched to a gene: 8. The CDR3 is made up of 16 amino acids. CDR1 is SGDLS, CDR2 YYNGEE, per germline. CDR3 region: CASSSRRGQGTDTQYF. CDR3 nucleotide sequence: TGTGCCAGCAGCTCCCGCCGGGGACAGGGGACAGATACGCAGTATTTT.

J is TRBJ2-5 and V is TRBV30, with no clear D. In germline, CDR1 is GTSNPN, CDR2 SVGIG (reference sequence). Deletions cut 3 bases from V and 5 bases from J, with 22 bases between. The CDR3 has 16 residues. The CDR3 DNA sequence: TGTGCCTGGAGCGACGGTTTGGATTCGTCCCGGGAGACCCAGTACTTC. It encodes CAWSDGLDSSRETQYF.

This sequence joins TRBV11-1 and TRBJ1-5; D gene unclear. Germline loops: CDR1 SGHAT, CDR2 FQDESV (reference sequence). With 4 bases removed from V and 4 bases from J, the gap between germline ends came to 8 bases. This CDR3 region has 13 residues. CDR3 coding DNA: TGTGCCAGCAGCTCGGAGGGAAATCAGCCCCAGCATTTT. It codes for CASSSEGNQPQHF.

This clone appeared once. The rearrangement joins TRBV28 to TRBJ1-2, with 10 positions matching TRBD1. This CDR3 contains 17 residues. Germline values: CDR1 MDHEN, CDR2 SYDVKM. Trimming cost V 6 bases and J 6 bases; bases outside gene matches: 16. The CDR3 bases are TGTGCCAGCAGGGAAGGGGGACAGGGGCCTCAGACCCATGGCTACACCTTC. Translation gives CASREGGQGPQTHGYTF.

The DNA of the CDR3 is TGTGCCAGCTCACCAAGTATAGGGGGCCCTGAGGGTGAGCAGTTCTTC. Residues: CASSPSIGGPEGEQFF. The chain recombines TRBV18 with TRBJ2-1; TRBD1 matches 7 bases. This CDR3 has 16 amino acids. J was trimmed by 9 bases and V by 2 bases; bases with no gene match: 13. CDR1 is KGHSH and CDR2 is LQKENI in the germline V gene.

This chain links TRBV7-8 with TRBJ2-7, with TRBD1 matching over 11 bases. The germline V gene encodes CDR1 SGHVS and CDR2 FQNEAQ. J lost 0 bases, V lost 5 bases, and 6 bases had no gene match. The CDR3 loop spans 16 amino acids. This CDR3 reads CASSTVGTGGSYEQYF. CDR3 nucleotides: TGTGCCAGCAGCACCGTTGGGACAGGGGGCTCCTACGAGCAGTACTTC.

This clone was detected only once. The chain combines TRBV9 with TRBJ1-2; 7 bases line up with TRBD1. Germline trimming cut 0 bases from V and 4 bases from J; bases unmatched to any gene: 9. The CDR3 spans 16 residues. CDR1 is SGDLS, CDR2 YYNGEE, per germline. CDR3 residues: CASSVGTLGQTYGYTF. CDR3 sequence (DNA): TGTGCCAGCAGCGTAGGAACCTTGGGACAGACCTATGGCTACACCTTC. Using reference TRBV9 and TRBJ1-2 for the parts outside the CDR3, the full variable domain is DSGVTQTPKHLITATGQRVTLRCSPRSGDLSVYWYQQSLDQGLQFLIQYYNGEERAKGNILERFSAQQFPDLHSELNLSSLELGDSALYFCASSVGTLGQTYGYTFGSGTRLTVV.

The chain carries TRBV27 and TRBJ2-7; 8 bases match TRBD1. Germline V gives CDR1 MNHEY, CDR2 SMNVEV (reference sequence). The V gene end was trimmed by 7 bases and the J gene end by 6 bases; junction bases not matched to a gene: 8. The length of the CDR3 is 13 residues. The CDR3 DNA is TGTGCCAGCAAGAGGACAGGGAGCTTCGAGCAGTACTTC. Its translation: CASKRTGSFEQYF.

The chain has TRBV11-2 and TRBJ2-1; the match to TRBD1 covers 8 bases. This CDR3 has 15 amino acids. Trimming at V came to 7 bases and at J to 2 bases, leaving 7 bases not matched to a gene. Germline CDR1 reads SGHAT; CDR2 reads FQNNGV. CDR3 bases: TGTGCCAGCACCTTGGGACAGGATCCCTACAATGAGCAGTTCTTC. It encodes CASTLGQDPYNEQFF. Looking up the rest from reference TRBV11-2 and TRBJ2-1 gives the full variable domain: EAGVAQSPRYKIIEKRQSVAFWCNPISGHATLYWYQQILGQGPKLLIQFQNNGVVDDSQLPKDRFSAERLKGVDSTLKIQPAKLEDSAVYLCASTLGQDPYNEQFFGPGTRLTVL.

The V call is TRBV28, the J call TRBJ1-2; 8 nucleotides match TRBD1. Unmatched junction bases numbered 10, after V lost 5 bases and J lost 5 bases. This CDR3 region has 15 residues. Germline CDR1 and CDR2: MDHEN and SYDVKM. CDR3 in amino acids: CASSAPGTGFYGYTF. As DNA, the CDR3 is TGTGCCAGCAGTGCCCCCGGGACAGGCTTTTATGGCTACACCTTC.

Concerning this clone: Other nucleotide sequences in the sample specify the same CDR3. This CDR3 is CASSLTGSSGANVLTF. The CDR3 region has the DNA TGTGCCAGCAGCTTGACCGGAAGCTCTGGGGCCAACGTCCTGACTTTC. This chain connects TRBV5-6 to TRBJ2-6; D is ambiguous. CDR3 length: 16 amino acids. Deletions cut 1 base from V and 0 bases from J, with 8 bases between. The germline V gene has CDR1 SGHDT and CDR2 YYEEEE.

CDR3 sequence: CASSGGRGTQYF. Here the CDR3 DNA reads TGTGCCAGCAGCGGGGGCAGGGGTACGCAGTATTTT. The V and J genes are TRBV11-2 and TRBJ2-3; possibly TRBD1 for D (6 bases). Trimming took off 5 bases at V and 8 bases at J, with 11 bases between the two ends. Germline-derived CDR1 and CDR2 are SGHAT and FQNNGV. The CDR3 extends over 12 amino acids.

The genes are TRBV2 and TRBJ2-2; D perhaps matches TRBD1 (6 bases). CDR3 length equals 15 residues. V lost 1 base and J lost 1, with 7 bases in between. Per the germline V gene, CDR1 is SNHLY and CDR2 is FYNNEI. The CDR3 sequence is CASSEGQVNTGELFF. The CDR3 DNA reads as TGTGCCAGCAGTGAAGGACAGGTGAACACCGGGGAGCTGTTTTTT.

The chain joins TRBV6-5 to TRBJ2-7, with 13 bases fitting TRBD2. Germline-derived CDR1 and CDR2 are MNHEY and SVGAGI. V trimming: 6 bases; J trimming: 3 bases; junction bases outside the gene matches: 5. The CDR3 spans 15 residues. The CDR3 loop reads CASSSRTSGSYEQYF. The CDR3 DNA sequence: TGTGCCAGCAGCTCGAGGACTAGCGGGAGCTACGAGCAGTACTTC.